This TCR beta chain was observed in a study of shared clonotypes between healthy human individuals. Original processing notes: Filtering differed for immunoSEQ, which gave only junction sequences without quality scores. Generated by immunoSEQ multiplex PCR, the TCRdb table keeps only in-frame clones and is missing some. V and J calls and clone size are as listed in that table; D and trimming were resolved from the DNA. The table includes about 600,000 clones, about 97% detected once. In germline, CDR1 is SGHTA, CDR2 FQGNSA. Trimming pared 3 bases from V and 2 bases from J, leaving 14 bases between. This CDR3 spans 15 amino acids. Everyone who donated was a Caucasian adult who lived in Nashville, Tennessee.

The chain uses TRBV7-2 and TRBJ2-7; a weak D match, TRBD2 (5 bases). The TCR comes from a young woman in good health. The specimen sequenced was naive CD4+ T cells sorted from blood. Sample subset: CD45RA+ positively selected. The CDR3 here is CASSFNPGFTYEQYF. CDR3 nucleotide sequence: TGTGCCAGCAGCTTCAACCCGGGATTTACCTACGAGCAGTACTTC.